The source of this TCR beta chain is a study of blood T cell repertoires in COVID-19. The V gene lost 4 bases and the J gene lost 2 bases, with 16 bases spanning the gap. The germline V gene has CDR1 SGDLS and CDR2 YYNGEE. This CDR3 is 16 amino acids long. Clones were read by immunoSEQ multiplex PCR, and TCRdb kept only the in-frame ones, dropping some. The top ten hold roughly 0.25% of the sample, which has around 700,000 clones, more than 80% seen once. The chain is built from TRBV9 and TRBJ2-1; D not certain. Source material: peripheral blood. The receptor's source is a woman between 18 and 29 years old with acute or convalescent COVID-19. The CDR3 reads CASSPPRHQAYNEQFF. The CDR3 DNA is TGTGCCAGCAGCCCTCCCCGACACCAGGCCTACAATGAGCAGTTCTTC.